This TCR beta chain was documented in a study of blood T cells in healthy people across ages. General study results and limits: Unknown donor CMV status possibly confounded expanded clonotype changes.

Combining a sample-barcoded 5' primer with a J-beta primer mix, a second PCR ran for roughly 7 to 12 cycles. Each single sample gave us at least 2.5 million CDR3-containing paired-end reads. TCRdb reprocessed the 5' RACE reads with MiXCR, giving one entry per CDR3 protein. The sample includes about a million distinct CDR3 sequences, around two fifths of them seen just once. The CDR3 extends over 18 amino acids. J lost 0 bases, V lost 7 bases, and 17 bases had no gene match. Germline V CDR1 and CDR2: SQVTM, ANQGSEA. As regards this clonotype: The target antigen is unknown.

The chain carries TRBV29-1 and TRBJ2-4, with 8 bases aligning to TRBD1. The sequence came from a man younger than 35 in good health. The sample taken for sequencing was blood. The CDR3 DNA reads as TGCAGCGCCAACAAGGGGACAGGCGCCTTCCTAGCCAAAAACATTCAGTACTTC. Amino acids: CSANKGTGAFLAKNIQYF.